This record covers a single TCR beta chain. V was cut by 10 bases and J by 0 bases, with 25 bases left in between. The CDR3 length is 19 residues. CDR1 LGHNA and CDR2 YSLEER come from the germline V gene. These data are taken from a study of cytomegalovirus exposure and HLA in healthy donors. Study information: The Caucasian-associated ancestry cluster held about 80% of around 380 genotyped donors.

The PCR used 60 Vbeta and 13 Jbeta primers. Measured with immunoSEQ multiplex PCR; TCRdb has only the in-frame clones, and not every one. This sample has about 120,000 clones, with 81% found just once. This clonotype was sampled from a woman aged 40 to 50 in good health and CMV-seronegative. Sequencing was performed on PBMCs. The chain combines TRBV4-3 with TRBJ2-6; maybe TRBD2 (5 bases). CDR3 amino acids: CATPLGGGQPCSGANVLTF. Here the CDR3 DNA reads TGCGCCACCCCGTTAGGAGGTGGTCAGCCGTGCTCTGGGGCCAACGTCCTGACTTTC.